This T cell receptor (beta chain) was recovered during a study of shared clonotypes between healthy human individuals. In the study overall: The study enrolled a couple of women and a few men aged 18 to 49.

A deep-level run was used for the assay. Unsorted PBMC replicate PCRs used approximately 290 ng DNA, 25,000 to 35,000 T cell genomes. Assay: immunoSEQ multiplex PCR; the TCRdb copy retains only in-frame clones and omits some. The profile shows about 490,000 clones, approximately 81% of them singletons. CDR1 is SGHNT and CDR2 is YYREEE in the germline V gene (reference sequence). This CDR3 comprises 14 residues. The V segment lost 4 bases and the J segment 3 bases; nucleotides outside the gene matches: 5. The sequencing input was PBMCs. This TCR derives from a woman between 40 and 55 years old in good health. Some clones in this sample may be carry-over from other donors' samples. The genes are TRBV5-4 and TRBJ2-7, with 9 bases fitting TRBD1. This CDR3 is CASSRQGVGYEQYF. Here the CDR3 DNA reads TGTGCCAGCAGCAGACAGGGGGTAGGCTACGAGCAGTACTTC.